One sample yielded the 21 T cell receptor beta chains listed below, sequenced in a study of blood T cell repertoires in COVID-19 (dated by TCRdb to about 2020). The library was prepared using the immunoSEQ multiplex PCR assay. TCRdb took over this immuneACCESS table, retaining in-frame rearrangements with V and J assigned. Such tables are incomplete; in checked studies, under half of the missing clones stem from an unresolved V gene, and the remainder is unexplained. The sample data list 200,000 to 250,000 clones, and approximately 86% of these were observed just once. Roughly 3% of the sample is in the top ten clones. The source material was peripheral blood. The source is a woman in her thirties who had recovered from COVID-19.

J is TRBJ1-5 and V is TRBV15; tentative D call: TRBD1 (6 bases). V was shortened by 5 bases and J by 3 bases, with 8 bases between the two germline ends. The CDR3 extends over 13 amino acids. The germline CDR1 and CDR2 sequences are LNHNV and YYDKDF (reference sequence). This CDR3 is CATSGDNNQPQHF. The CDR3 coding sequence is TGTGCCACCAGCGGGGACAACAATCAGCCCCAGCATTTT.

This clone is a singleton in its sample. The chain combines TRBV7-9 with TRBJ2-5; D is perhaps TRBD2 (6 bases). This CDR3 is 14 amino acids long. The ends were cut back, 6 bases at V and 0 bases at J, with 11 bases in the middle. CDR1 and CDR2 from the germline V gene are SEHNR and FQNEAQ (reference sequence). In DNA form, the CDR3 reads TGTGCCAGCAGGGGGGGTGTGTACCAAGAGACCCAGTACTTC. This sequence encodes CASRGGVYQETQYF.

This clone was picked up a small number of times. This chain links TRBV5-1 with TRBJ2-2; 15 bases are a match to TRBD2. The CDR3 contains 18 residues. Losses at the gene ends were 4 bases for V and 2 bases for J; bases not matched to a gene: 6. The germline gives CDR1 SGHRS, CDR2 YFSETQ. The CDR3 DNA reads TGCGCCAGCAGCCCGGGACTAGCGGGGGGCCGAAACACCGGGGAGCTGTTTTTT. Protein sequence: CASSPGLAGGRNTGELFF.

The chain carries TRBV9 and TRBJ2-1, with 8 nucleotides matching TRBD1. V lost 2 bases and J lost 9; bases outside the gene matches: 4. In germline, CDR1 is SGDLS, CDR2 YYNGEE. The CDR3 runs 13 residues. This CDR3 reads CASSVGQGSEQFF. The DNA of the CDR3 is TGTGCCAGCAGCGTTGGACAGGGCAGTGAGCAGTTCTTC.

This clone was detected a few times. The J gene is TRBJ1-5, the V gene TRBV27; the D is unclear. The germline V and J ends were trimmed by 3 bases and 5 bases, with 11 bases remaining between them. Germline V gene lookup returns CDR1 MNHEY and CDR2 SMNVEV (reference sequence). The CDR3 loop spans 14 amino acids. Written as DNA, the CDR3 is TGTGCCAGCAGTTTTCGTGAGGGCTATCAGCCCCAGCATTTT. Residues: CASSFREGYQPQHF.

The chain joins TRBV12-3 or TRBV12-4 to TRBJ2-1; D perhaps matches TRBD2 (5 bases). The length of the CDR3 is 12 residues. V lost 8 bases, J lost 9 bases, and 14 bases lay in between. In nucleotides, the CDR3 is TGTGCCAGCGCGAGCACTCGGGGTGAGCAGTTCTTC. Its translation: CASASTRGEQFF.

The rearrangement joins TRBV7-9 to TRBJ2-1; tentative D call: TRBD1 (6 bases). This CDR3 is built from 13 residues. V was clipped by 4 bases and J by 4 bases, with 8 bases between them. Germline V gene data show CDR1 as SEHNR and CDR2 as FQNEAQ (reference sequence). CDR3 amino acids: CASSYGQYNEQFF. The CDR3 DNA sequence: TGTGCCAGCAGCTATGGACAGTACAATGAGCAGTTCTTC.

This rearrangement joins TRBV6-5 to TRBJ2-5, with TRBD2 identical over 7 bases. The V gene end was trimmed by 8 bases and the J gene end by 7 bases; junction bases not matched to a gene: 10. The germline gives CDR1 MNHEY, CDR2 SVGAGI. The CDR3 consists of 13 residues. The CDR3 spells CASGRDFEGTQYF. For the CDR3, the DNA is TGTGCCAGCGGGAGGGACTTTGAGGGGACCCAGTACTTC.

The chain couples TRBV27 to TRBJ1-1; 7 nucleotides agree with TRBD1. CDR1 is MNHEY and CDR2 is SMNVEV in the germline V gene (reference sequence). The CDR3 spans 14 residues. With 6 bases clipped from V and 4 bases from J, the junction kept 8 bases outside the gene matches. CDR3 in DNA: TGTGCCAGCAGAACTCAGGGGGGAGGCACTGAAGCTTTCTTT. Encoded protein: CASRTQGGGTEAFF.

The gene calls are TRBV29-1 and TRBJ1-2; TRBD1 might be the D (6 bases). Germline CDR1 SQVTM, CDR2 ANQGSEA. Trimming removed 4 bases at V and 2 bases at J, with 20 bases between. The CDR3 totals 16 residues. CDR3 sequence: CSVGNSKTGENYGYTF. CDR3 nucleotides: TGCAGCGTTGGAAACTCGAAGACAGGCGAGAACTATGGCTACACCTTC.

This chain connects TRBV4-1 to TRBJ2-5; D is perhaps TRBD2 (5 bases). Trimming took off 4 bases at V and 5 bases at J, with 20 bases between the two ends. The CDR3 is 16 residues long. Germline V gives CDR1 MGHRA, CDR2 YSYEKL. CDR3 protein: CASSLSLGKGGETQYF. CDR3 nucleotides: TGCGCCAGCAGCCTTTCCCTGGGGAAGGGCGGGGAGACCCAGTACTTC.

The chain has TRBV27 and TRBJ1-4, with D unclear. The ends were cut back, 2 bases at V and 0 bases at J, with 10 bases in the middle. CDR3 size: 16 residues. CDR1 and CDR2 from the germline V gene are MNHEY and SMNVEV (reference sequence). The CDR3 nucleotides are TGTGCCAGCAGTTTACGGATCGGGGCAACTAATGAAAAACTGTTTTTT. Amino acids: CASSLRIGATNEKLFF.

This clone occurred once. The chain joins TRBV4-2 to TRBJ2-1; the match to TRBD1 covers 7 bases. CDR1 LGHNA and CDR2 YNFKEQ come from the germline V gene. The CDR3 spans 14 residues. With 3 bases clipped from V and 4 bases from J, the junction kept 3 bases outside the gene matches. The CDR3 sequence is CASSHNRGYNEQFF. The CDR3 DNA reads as TGTGCCAGCAGCCACAACAGGGGTTACAATGAGCAGTTCTTC.

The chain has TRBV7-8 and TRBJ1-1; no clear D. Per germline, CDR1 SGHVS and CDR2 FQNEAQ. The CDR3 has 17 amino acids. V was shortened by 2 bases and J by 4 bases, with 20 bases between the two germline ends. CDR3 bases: TGTGCCAGCAGCTTAACTGAAGAGGGAAGGTGGTCCACTGAAGCTTTCTTT. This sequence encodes CASSLTEEGRWSTEAFF.

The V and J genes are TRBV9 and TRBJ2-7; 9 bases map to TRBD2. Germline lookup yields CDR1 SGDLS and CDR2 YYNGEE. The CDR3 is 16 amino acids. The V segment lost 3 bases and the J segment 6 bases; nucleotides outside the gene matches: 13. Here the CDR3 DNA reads TGTGCCAGCAGCGCGGGACCGGGACTAGCAGCCGGCGAGCAGTACTTC. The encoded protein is CASSAGPGLAAGEQYF. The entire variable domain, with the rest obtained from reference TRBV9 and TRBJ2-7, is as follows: DSGVTQTPKHLITATGQRVTLRCSPRSGDLSVYWYQQSLDQGLQFLIQYYNGEERAKGNILERFSAQQFPDLHSELNLSSLELGDSALYFCASSAGPGLAAGEQYFGPGTRLTVT.

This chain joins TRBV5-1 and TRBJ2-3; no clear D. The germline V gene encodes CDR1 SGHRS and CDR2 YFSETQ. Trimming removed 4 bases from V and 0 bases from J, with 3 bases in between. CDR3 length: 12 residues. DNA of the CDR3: TGCGCCAGCAGCCCAAGCACAGATACGCAGTATTTT. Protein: CASSPSTDTQYF.

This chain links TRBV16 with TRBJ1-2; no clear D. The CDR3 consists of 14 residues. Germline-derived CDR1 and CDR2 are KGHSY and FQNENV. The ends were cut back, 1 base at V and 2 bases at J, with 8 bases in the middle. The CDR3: CASSQLTENYGYTF. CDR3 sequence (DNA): TGTGCCAGCAGCCAATTAACAGAAAACTATGGCTACACCTTC.

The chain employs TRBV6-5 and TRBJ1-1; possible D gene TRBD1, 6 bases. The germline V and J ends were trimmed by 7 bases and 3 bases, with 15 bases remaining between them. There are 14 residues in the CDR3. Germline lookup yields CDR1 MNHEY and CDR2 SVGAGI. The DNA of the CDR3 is TGTGCCAGCACCCAGGGGCTGGGGGACACTGAAGCTTTCTTT. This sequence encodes CASTQGLGDTEAFF.

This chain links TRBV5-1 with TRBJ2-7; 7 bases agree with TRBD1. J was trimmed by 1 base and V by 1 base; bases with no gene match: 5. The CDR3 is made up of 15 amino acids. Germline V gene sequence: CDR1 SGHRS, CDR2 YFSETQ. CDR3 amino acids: CASSLSTGVSYEQYF. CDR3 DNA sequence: TGCGCCAGCAGCTTGTCCACAGGGGTTTCCTACGAGCAGTACTTC.

Here the CDR3 DNA reads TGTGCCAGCAGTCCGCGACTAGCGGGCCCCTACAATGAGCAGTTCTTC. Translating gives CASSPRLAGPYNEQFF. The chain combines TRBV6-2 or TRBV6-3 with TRBJ2-1; TRBD2 matches 10 bases. There are 16 residues in the CDR3. The trim removed 5 bases at V and 2 bases at J, leaving 6 bases unmatched. Germline V gene lookup returns CDR1 MNHEY and CDR2 SVGEGT.

Here the CDR3 DNA reads TGTGCCAGCAGTGAATGGGTAGCGGAATACAATGAGCAGTTCTTC. Protein: CASSEWVAEYNEQFF. The chain links TRBV2 to TRBJ2-1, with a weak D call TRBD2 (6 bases). The CDR3 has 15 amino acids. Germline-derived CDR1 and CDR2 are SNHLY and FYNNEI. V was shortened by 2 bases and J by 4 bases, with 12 bases between the two germline ends. Looking up the rest from reference TRBV2 and TRBJ2-1 gives the full variable domain: EPEVTQTPSHQVTQMGQEVILRCVPISNHLYFYWYRQILGQKVEFLVSFYNNEISEKSEIFDDQFSVERPDGSNFTLKIRSTKLEDSAMYFCASSEWVAEYNEQFFGPGTRLTVL.